The entry that follows covers one T cell receptor (beta chain) sequence. Its antigen is still unknown. 5'RACE with constant-segment primers yielded barcoded, UMI-tagged TCR alpha and TCR beta cDNA libraries. TCRdb re-called the 5' RACE reads with MiXCR, one entry per CDR3 protein. The sample holds roughly 450,000 distinct CDR3 sequences, around a sixth seen once. Germline-derived CDR1 and CDR2 are MNHNY and SVGAGI (reference sequence). Trimming took off 11 bases at V and 3 bases at J, with 21 bases between the two ends. The CDR3 length is 15 residues. This record comes from a study of T-cell memory formation after mild COVID-19. General observations from the study: Nothing showed for sure that second-wave clones peaking on day 37 were SARS-CoV-2 specific.

The sample was PBMCs or a T cell subset sorted from them (not recorded which). V gene TRBV6-6 combines with J gene TRBJ2-3; D remains ambiguous. This TCR came from an adult woman who had mild COVID-19 (a few samples of this study predate the infection). Cell type and time point are not known. CDR3 in amino acids: CAASPRSGGTDTQYF. CDR3 bases: TGTGCCGCCAGCCCCCGGAGTGGCGGAACAGATACGCAGTATTTT.